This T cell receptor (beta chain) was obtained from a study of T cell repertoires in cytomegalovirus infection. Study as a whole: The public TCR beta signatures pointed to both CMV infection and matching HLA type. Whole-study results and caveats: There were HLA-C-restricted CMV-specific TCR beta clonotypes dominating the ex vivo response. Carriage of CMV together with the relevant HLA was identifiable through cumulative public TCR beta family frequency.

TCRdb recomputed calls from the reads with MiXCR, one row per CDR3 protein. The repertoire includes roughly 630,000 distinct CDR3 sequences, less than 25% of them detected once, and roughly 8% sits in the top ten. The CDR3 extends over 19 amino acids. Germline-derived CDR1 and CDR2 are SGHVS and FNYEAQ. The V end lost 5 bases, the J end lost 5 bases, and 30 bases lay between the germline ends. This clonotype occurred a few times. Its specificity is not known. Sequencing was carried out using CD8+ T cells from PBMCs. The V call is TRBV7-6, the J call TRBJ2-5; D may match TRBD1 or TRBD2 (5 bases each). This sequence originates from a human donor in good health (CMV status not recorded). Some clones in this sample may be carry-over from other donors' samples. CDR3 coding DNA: TGTGCCAGCAGCCCGAAGACCGAGGGGCTCGCGGCGGGCGTCGAGACCCAGTACTTC. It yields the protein CASSPKTEGLAAGVETQYF. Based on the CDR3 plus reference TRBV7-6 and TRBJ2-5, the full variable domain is GAGVSQSPRYKVTKRGQDVALRCDPISGHVSLYWYRQALGQGPEFLTYFNYEAQQDKSGLPNDRFSAERPEGSISTLTIQRTEQRDSAMYRCASSPKTEGLAAGVETQYFGPGTRLLVL.